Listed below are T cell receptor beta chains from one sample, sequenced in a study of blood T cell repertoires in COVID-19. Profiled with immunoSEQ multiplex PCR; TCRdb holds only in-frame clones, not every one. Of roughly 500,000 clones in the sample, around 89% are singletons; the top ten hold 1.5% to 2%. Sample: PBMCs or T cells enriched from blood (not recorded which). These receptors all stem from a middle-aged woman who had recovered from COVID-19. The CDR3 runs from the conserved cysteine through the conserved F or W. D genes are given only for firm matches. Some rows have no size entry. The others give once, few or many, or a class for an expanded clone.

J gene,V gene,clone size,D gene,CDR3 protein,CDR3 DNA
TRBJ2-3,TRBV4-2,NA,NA,CASSPTERHTDTQYF,TGTGCCAGCAGCCCCACAGAAAGACACACAGATACGCAGTATTTT
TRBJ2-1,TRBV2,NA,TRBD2,CASRELAGGPAEQFF,TGTGCCAGCAGGGAACTAGCGGGAGGGCCAGCTGAGCAGTTCTTC
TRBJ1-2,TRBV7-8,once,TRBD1,CASSLGQGGYGYTF,TGTGCCAGCAGCCTAGGACAGGGCGGCTATGGCTACACCTTC
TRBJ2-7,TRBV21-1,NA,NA,CASSKKQSYEQYF,TGTGCCAGCAGCAAAAAACAGTCCTACGAGCAGTACTTC
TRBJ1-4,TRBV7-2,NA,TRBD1,CASSSTGTGDEKLFF,TGTGCCAGCAGCTCCACCGGGACAGGAGACGAAAAACTGTTTTTT
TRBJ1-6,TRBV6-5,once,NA,CASSIGPGRNSPLHF,TGTGCCAGCAGTATAGGCCCAGGGCGCAATTCACCCCTCCACTTT
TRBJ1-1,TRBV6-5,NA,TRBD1,CASSFFTGGYTEAFF,TGTGCCAGCAGTTTCTTTACAGGGGGGTACACTGAAGCTTTCTTT
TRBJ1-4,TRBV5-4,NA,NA,CASQAGTNEKLFF,TGTGCCAGCCAAGCCGGGACTAATGAAAAACTGTTTTTT
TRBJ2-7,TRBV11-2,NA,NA,CASSPGLVLYEQYF,TGTGCCAGCTCCCCGGGACTTGTTTTATACGAGCAGTACTTC
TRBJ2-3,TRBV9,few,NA,CASSVDPRAWSTDTQYF,TGTGCCAGCAGCGTAGATCCCCGAGCGTGGTCAACAGATACGCAGTATTTT
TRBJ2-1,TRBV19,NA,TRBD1,CASSIPGQGYNEQFF,TGTGCCAGTAGTATCCCCGGACAGGGATACAATGAGCAGTTCTTC
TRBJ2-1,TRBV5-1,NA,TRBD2,CASGLAGVYEQFF,TGCGCCAGCGGACTAGCGGGAGTGTATGAGCAGTTCTTC
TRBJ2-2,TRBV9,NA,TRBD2,CASSVREGSGELFF,TGTGCCAGCAGCGTGCGGGAGGGCTCCGGGGAGCTGTTTTTT
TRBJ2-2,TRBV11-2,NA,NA,CASTFGRETTGELFF,TGTGCCAGCACCTTTGGGCGGGAAACCACCGGGGAGCTGTTTTTT
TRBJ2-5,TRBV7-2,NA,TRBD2,CASSLRGLAGVGETQYF,TGTGCCAGCAGCTTAAGAGGGCTAGCGGGAGTTGGAGAGACCCAGTACTTC
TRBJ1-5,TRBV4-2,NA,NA,CASSQDGQFNQPQHF,TGTGCCAGCAGCCAAGACGGACAGTTCAATCAGCCCCAGCATTTT
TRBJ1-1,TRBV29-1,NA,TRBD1,CSVVGGQELNTEAFF,TGCAGCGTTGTCGGCGGACAGGAGCTGAACACTGAAGCTTTCTTT
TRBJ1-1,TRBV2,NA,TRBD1,CASSQGVSTEAFF,TGTGCCAGCAGCCAGGGGGTGAGCACTGAAGCTTTCTTT
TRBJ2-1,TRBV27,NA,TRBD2,CASRKRDAYNEQFF,TGTGCCAGCAGAAAGCGGGACGCCTACAATGAGCAGTTCTTC
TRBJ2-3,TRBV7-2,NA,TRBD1,CASSVGPPRDRDTQYF,TGTGCCAGCAGCGTAGGACCTCCGCGGGACAGGGATACGCAGTATTTT
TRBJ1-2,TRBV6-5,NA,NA,CASSLSQGYGYTF,TGTGCCAGCAGCCTGTCCCAGGGATATGGCTACACCTTC
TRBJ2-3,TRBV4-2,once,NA,CASSERGGVSTDTQYF,TGTGCCAGCAGCGAGAGGGGGGGGGTGAGCACAGATACGCAGTATTTT
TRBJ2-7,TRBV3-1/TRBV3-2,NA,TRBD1,CASSQDEAGTVLREQYF,TGTGCCAGCAGCCAAGATGAGGCCGGGACAGTTCTTCGCGAGCAGTACTTC
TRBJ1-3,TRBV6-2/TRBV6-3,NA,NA,CASSRTFDSGNTIYF,TGTGCCAGCAGCCGAACATTCGACTCTGGAAACACCATATATTTT
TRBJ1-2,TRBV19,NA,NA,CASSLIPMDTSYGYTF,TGTGCCAGTAGTCTCATCCCTATGGACACCTCATATGGCTACACCTTC
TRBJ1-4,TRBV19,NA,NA,CASSFGQSNEKLFF,TGTGCCAGTAGTTTTGGACAGAGTAATGAAAAACTGTTTTTT
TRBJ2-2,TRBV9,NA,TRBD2,CASSPRRGSSGELFF,TGTGCCAGCAGCCCCCGGCGCGGGAGTTCCGGGGAGCTGTTTTTT
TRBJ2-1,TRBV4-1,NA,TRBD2,CASSHTQAGGWEQFF,TGCGCCAGCAGCCATACTCAAGCGGGAGGTTGGGAGCAGTTCTTC
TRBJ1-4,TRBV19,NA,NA,CASSSRAANEKLFF,TGTGCCAGTAGTAGCAGGGCTGCTAATGAAAAACTGTTTTTT
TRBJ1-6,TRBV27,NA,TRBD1,CASSLLGPGQGRGTYNSPLHF,TGTGCCAGCAGTTTATTGGGGCCGGGACAGGGGCGAGGGACCTATAATTCACCCCTCCACTTT
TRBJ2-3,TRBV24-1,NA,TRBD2,CATSDIGTSDSTDTQYF,TGTGCCACCAGTGATATCGGGACTAGCGATAGCACAGATACGCAGTATTTT
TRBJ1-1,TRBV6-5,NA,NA,CASSSRRYTEAFF,TGTGCCAGCAGCTCTAGGAGGTACACTGAAGCTTTCTTT
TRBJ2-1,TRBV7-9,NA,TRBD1,CASSPRQGSYNEQFF,TGTGCCAGCAGCCCGCGACAGGGTTCGTACAATGAGCAGTTCTTC
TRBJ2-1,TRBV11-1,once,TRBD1,CASSPGQGAYNEQFF,TGTGCCAGCAGCCCCGGACAGGGGGCTTACAATGAGCAGTTCTTC
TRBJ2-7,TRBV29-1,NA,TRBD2,CSVGKRLAGGGEQYF,TGCAGCGTTGGAAAGAGACTAGCGGGAGGTGGGGAGCAGTACTTC
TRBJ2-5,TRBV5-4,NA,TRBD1,CASSLGTGQETQYF,TGTGCCAGCAGCCTAGGGACAGGACAAGAGACCCAGTACTTC
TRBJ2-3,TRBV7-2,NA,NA,CASSLYLDRAGKDTQYF,TGTGCCAGCAGCTTATATCTGGATCGGGCAGGGAAAGATACGCAGTATTTT
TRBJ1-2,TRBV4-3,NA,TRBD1,CASSQDGPGQTNYGYTF,TGCGCCAGCAGCCAAGATGGGCCGGGACAGACAAACTATGGCTACACCTTC
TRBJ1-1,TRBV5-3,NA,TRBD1,CARRPGQRNTEAFF,TGTGCCAGAAGACCGGGACAGAGGAACACTGAAGCTTTCTTT
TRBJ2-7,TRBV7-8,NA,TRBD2,CASSFRDYNYEQYF,TGTGCCAGCAGCTTCCGGGACTACAACTACGAGCAGTACTTC
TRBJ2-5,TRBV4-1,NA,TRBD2,CASSQDTSGSYGETQYF,TGCGCCAGCAGCCAAGATACTAGCGGGAGTTATGGTGAGACCCAGTACTTC
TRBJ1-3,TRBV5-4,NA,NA,CASSFGRDSGNTIYF,TGTGCCAGCAGCTTTGGGAGGGACTCTGGAAACACCATATATTTT
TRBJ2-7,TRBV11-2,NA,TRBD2,CASSFSLADYYEQYF,TGTGCCAGCAGCTTCTCCCTAGCGGACTACTACGAGCAGTACTTC
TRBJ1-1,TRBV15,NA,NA,CATSRRGATEAFF,TGTGCCACCAGCAGAAGGGGTGCGACTGAAGCTTTCTTT
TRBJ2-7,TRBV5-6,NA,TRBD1,CASSFGTELYEQYF,TGTGCCAGCAGCTTCGGGACAGAACTCTACGAGCAGTACTTC
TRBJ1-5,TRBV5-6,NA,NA,CASSYRKNQPQHF,TGTGCCAGCAGCTACAGGAAAAATCAGCCCCAGCATTTT
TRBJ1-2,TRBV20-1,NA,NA,CSASVAADYGYTF,TGCAGTGCTAGTGTCGCGGCAGACTATGGCTACACCTTC
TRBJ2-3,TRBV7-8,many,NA,CASSSAQFAFGGDTQYF,TGTGCCAGCAGCTCTGCACAGTTCGCTTTCGGGGGAGATACGCAGTATTTT
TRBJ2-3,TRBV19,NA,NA,CASSIGFQGSTDTQYF,TGTGCCAGTAGTATAGGGTTCCAGGGAAGCACAGATACGCAGTATTTT
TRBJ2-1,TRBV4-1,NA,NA,CASSQGPGQGIDEQFF,TGCGCCAGCAGCCAAGGCCCTGGCCAGGGTATCGATGAGCAGTTCTTC
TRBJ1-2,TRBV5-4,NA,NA,CASSSLDSYYGYTF,TGTGCCAGCAGCTCCTTGGACAGCTACTATGGCTACACCTTC